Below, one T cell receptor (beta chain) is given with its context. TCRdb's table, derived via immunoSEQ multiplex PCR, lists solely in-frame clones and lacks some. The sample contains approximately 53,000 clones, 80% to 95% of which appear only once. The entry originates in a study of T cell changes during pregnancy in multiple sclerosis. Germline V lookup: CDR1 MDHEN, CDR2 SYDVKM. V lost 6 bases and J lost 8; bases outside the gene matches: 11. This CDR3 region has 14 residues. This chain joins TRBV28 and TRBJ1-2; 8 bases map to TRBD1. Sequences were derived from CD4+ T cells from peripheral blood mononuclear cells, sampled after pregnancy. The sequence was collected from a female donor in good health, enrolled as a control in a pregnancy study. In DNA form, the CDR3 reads TGTGCCAGCAGCCTCACAGGGGGTATACGCGGCTACACCTTC. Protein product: CASSLTGGIRGYTF.